Here is one T cell receptor (beta chain) with its context. No antigen is known for it. This sample was included in a study of cytomegalovirus exposure and HLA in healthy donors. General study points: When presence/absence was analysed, sequencing depth was taken to be roughly uniform across donors. When the data were analyzed later, several of the most significant clusters appeared to be linked to common viral pathogens.

In germline, CDR1 is SGHRS, CDR2 YFSETQ. The CDR3 runs to 15 residues. V was clipped by 5 bases and J by 7 bases; unmatched bases: 10. Vbeta (60) and Jbeta (13) primers were used in the PCR. Using immunoSEQ multiplex PCR, the repertoire was profiled, and TCRdb retains in-frame clones only, with some absent. Of about 93,000 clones in the sample, just under 80% were seen once. The specimen sequenced was PBMCs. This chain links TRBV5-1 with TRBJ2-1; 9 nucleotides line up with TRBD2. The clonotype comes from a woman in her 40s in good health and CMV-seronegative. The CDR3 sequence: CASSGASGIRNEQFF. In DNA form, the CDR3 reads TGCGCCAGCAGTGGGGCTAGCGGGATTAGGAATGAGCAGTTCTTC.